A single sample gave rise to the 15 T cell receptor beta chains below, sequenced in a study of cytomegalovirus exposure and HLA in healthy donors. Sequencing was performed with immunoSEQ multiplex PCR; in TCRdb, only in-frame clones are kept and a portion is missing. The data contain about 260,000 clones, around 91% of them singletons. Sequenced material: PBMCs. These receptor sequences come from a woman aged 25 to 39 in good health and CMV-seronegative.

V and J are TRBV11-3 and TRBJ2-1; perhaps TRBD2 as D (6 bases). Trimming stripped 0 bases from V and 0 bases from J, with 15 bases between. This CDR3 spans 18 amino acids. Germline lookup yields CDR1 SGHNT and CDR2 YENEEA. The CDR3 DNA follows: TGTGCCAGCAGCTTAGATGGGTTGGCGGGAAGCTCCTACAATGAGCAGTTCTTC. Protein: CASSLDGLAGSSYNEQFF.

This chain connects TRBV29-1 to TRBJ2-7; 8 bases are a match to TRBD2. Looked up from germline, CDR1 is SQVTM and CDR2 is ANQGSEA. The V and J ends lost 5 bases and 0 bases, in that order; junction bases with no gene match: 3. The CDR3 runs to 13 residues. The CDR3 spells CSVFSGGSYEQYF. CDR3 in DNA: TGCAGCGTTTTCAGCGGGGGCTCCTACGAGCAGTACTTC.

The rearrangement links TRBV10-3 to TRBJ2-5; either TRBD1 or TRBD2 may supply D (5 bases each). Germline V gene lookup returns CDR1 ENHRY and CDR2 SYGVKD. Trimming removed 4 bases from V and 4 bases from J, with 16 bases in between. There are 15 residues in the CDR3. For the CDR3, the DNA is TGTGCCATCAGTGGGGACCACCGAACCCCAGAGACCCAGTACTTC. Protein sequence: CAISGDHRTPETQYF.

The chain employs TRBV5-4 and TRBJ1-3; 7 bases are a match to TRBD1. V shed 4 bases, J shed 0 bases, and the junction held 10 bases outside the gene matches. This CDR3 is 17 amino acids long. The germline CDR1 and CDR2 sequences are SGHNT and YYREEE (reference sequence). As DNA, the CDR3 is TGTGCCAGCAGCCCTGCCCCGGGACAGAACTCTGGAAACACCATATATTTT. Its translation is CASSPAPGQNSGNTIYF.

This clone has more than one count but fewer than ten. The V gene is TRBV6-5, the J gene TRBJ1-2; D may be TRBD1 (5 bases). This CDR3 comprises 13 residues. The V gene's germline CDR1 is MNHEY and CDR2 SVGAGI. The V gene lost 4 bases and the J gene lost 0 bases, with 6 bases spanning the gap. CDR3 coding DNA: TGTGCCAGCAGTTCGACAGCTAACTATGGCTACACCTTC. It yields the protein CASSSTANYGYTF.

J is TRBJ1-2 and V is TRBV5-1, with 7 bases aligning to TRBD1. V lost 4 bases to trimming and J lost 1 base; unmatched junction nucleotides: 16. Per germline, CDR1 SGHRS and CDR2 YFSETQ. The CDR3 is 18 amino acids. DNA for the CDR3: TGCGCCAGCAGCCCCCGCCGGGACAGCCCCGTTAATAACTATGGCTACACCTTC. It is translated as CASSPRRDSPVNNYGYTF.

Here the CDR3 DNA reads TGTGCTAGTGGTTTAGTGGGGGCGCACACCGGGGAGCTGTTTTTT. This encodes CASGLVGAHTGELFF. The chain joins TRBV12-5 to TRBJ2-2; perhaps TRBD1 as D (6 bases). Per the germline V gene, CDR1 is LGHNT and CDR2 is FRNRAP. The CDR3 contains 15 residues. The germline V and J ends were trimmed by 3 bases and 3 bases, with 11 bases remaining between them.

The chain is built from TRBV7-8 and TRBJ2-7, with no clear D. V was clipped by 5 bases and J by 1 base, with 9 bases between them. The germline gives CDR1 SGHVS, CDR2 FQNEAQ. This CDR3 spans 13 amino acids. The chain's CDR3 is CASSPHLSYEQYF. The CDR3 coding sequence is TGTGCCAGCAGCCCCCACCTATCCTACGAGCAGTACTTC.

The rearrangement links TRBV28 to TRBJ2-7, with D perhaps TRBD1 (5 bases). Germline V gene lookup returns CDR1 MDHEN and CDR2 SYDVKM. The CDR3 is made up of 13 amino acids. Trimming took 10 bases from V and 0 from J, leaving 13 bases between them. CDR3 DNA sequence: TGTGCCACCAATAACAGGTTCTCCTACGAGCAGTACTTC. Its protein is CATNNRFSYEQYF.

CDR3 sequence reads: CASIRSTNTGELFF. CDR3 nucleotides: TGTGCCAGCATCCGGTCGACGAACACCGGGGAGCTGTTTTTT. V and J are TRBV2 and TRBJ2-2, with no clear D. Germline V gene lookup returns CDR1 SNHLY and CDR2 FYNNEI. V lost 7 bases and J 0 bases, leaving 9 bases between the germline ends. The CDR3 covers 14 residues.

The J gene is TRBJ2-7, the V gene TRBV27; D call uncertain. Trimming stripped 2 bases from V and 6 bases from J, with 11 bases between. The CDR3 consists of 13 residues. Germline CDR1 reads MNHEY; CDR2 reads SMNVEV (reference sequence). CDR3 nucleotides: TGTGCCAGCAGTTTAACACCGGGTATCGAGCAGTACTTC. Translation gives CASSLTPGIEQYF.

This clone was seen ten or more times. The chain links TRBV25-1 to TRBJ1-5, with D perhaps TRBD1 (5 bases). Trimming pared 6 bases from V and 1 base from J, leaving 10 bases between. The germline V gene has CDR1 MGHDK and CDR2 SYGVNS. This CDR3 spans 14 amino acids. CDR3 sequence (DNA): TGTGCCAGCAGCGAGCGGGACAGCAATCAGCCCCAGCATTTT. Translated, it gives CASSERDSNQPQHF.

The DNA of the CDR3 is TGTGCCAGCAGCGTAGGCTCTAGCGGGAGGGATGAGCAGTTCTTC. Protein: CASSVGSSGRDEQFF. J is TRBJ2-1 and V is TRBV9; 12 bases are a match to TRBD2. The CDR3 spans 15 residues. V dropped 0 bases and J dropped 8; count of bases not matched to a gene: 3. Germline CDR1 is SGDLS and CDR2 is YYNGEE.

The CDR3 DNA follows: TGTGCCAGCAGCTTAGGGGCCTACAATGAGCAGTTCTTC. This gives the protein CASSLGAYNEQFF. The V call is TRBV5-4, the J call TRBJ2-1; possibly TRBD1 for D (5 bases). The CDR3 contains 13 residues. V was clipped by 2 bases and J by 2 bases, with 5 bases between them. Germline-derived CDR1 and CDR2 are SGHNT and YYREEE (reference sequence).

The V and J genes are TRBV25-1 and TRBJ2-7, with 8 bases identical to TRBD2. From germline, CDR1 is MGHDK and CDR2 SYGVNS. The CDR3 has 18 residues. V trimming: 1 base; J trimming: 3 bases; junction bases outside the gene matches: 14. CDR3 sequence reads: CASSESLPGPSGFYEQYF. Written as DNA, the CDR3 is TGTGCCAGCAGTGAATCTTTACCCGGGCCTAGCGGGTTCTACGAGCAGTACTTC.